The TCR beta chain described here comes from a study of T cell repertoires in cytomegalovirus infection (dated by TCRdb to between 2017 and 2020). Some background on the complete study: The peptide stimulations were aimed at well-studied HLA-B-restricted epitopes as well as recently identified HLA-C-restricted CMV epitopes, whose presentation resists viral immunomodulation. Donor HLA type was relevant to the analysis, as public TCR beta signatures indicated carriage of CMV infection together with the matching HLA type. General findings and caveats noted by the study authors: The ex vivo response was dominated by HLA-C-restricted CMV-specific TCR beta clonotypes, and the single most frequent clonotype in two of eight donors was supplied by these HLA-C-restricted clonotypes. Carriers of CMV infection plus the relevant HLA type were discriminated by the cumulative frequency of public TCR beta family members in the study cohort and in an independent approximately 360-donor cohort.

This clonotype was seen more than once but under ten times. Its target antigen remains unknown. Qualities for individual bases were not recorded, and no much larger clone is one base off. Reading from cysteine to phenylalanine, the CDR3 counts 16 amino acids. The only DNA kept is the CDR3, 48 bases in frame from the first base. The germline V gene encodes CDR1 LGHNT and CDR2 FRNRAP. V was cut back by 6 bases and J by 1 base, leaving a gap of 18 bases between them. Instrument on record: Illumina HiSeq 1500. TCRdb itself trimmed the public reads at Q25 with fastp, ran MiXCR and retained productive beta chains. Every CDR3 protein is listed once, alongside the most common genes and DNA of its rows. This sample comprises some 920,000 distinct CDR3 sequences, around a third of them detected only once. About 14% of the sample belongs to the ten largest clones. The sample's treatment or condition, from its label and the paper: in vitro stimulation with specific CMV peptide epitopes to enrich CMV-specific T cells.

The sequence derives from a human donor in good health (CMV status not recorded). Some clones in this sample may be carry-over from other donors' samples. The rearrangement joined TRBV12-5 to TRBJ1-2; TRBD1 is a weak D gene call, 6 bases matching. The sample here was cultured CD8+ T cells from PBMCs, taken from culture after CMV antigen stimulation. The DNA sequence is as follows: TGTGCTAGTGGCGAACGGGGCAGGGGAATTAACTATGGCTACACCTTC. Its product reads: CASGERGRGINYGYTF.